This paragraph covers one T cell receptor beta chain sequence. This clonotype is medium-sized (0.01 to 0.1%) by frequency; its count is not recorded. Its antigen has not been determined. This sample was included in a study of diagnostic markers for celiac disease (dated by TCRdb to the early 2020s). From a lookup of the germline V gene, CDR1 and CDR2 are SGHRS and YFSETQ. The CDR3 starts with the cysteine, ends with the phenylalanine, and has 13 residues. DNA is not recorded here. The reads were generated on an Illumina MiSeq. TCRdb reprocessed the reads and lists each CDR3 protein sequence as a single entry, with no DNA. The table for this sample shows more than 7,500 distinct CDR3 sequences. 5.5% to 7% of the sample is taken by the ten largest.

The TCR sequence derives from a human donor. This table probably holds off-target reads from a library built for another chain. Sequencing used either unsorted cells or a sorted T cell fraction (not recorded which). Recombination linked TRBV5-1 to TRBJ1-1; TCRdb calls TRBD1, which cannot be checked without DNA. For the CDR3, the sequence is CASSRTGVTEAFF.